Listed below are T cell receptor beta chains from one sample, sequenced in a study of blood T cell repertoires in COVID-19. The method was immunoSEQ multiplex PCR; TCRdb's version includes in-frame clones alone and lacks a portion of them. The sample holds 490,000 or so clones; 75% to 90% are singletons and the top ten take around 7.9%. The sequenced material came from PBMCs or T cells enriched from blood (not recorded which). These receptors all come from a woman aged 60-75 years who had recovered from COVID-19. CDR3s include the opening cysteine and the closing phenylalanine or tryptophan. The order of the fields is clone size, D gene, J gene, V gene, CDR3 protein, CDR3 DNA. A D gene is named only where the DNA matches it firmly. Where a row states a size, it is once, few, many or the class of an expanded clone; other rows omit it.

abundance: -
d_gene: TRBD2
j_gene: TRBJ2-2
v_gene: TRBV7-2
CDR3aa: CASSLLSGVPGELFF
CDR3nt: TGTGCCAGCAGCTTACTTAGCGGGGTTCCCGGGGAGCTGTTTTTT

abundance: -
d_gene: -
j_gene: TRBJ2-1
v_gene: TRBV12-3/TRBV12-4
CDR3aa: CASRSGVYNEQFF
CDR3nt: TGTGCCAGCAGATCAGGGGTTTACAATGAGCAGTTCTTC

abundance: -
d_gene: TRBD2
j_gene: TRBJ2-5
v_gene: TRBV28
CDR3aa: CASTRGGAETQYF
CDR3nt: TGTGCCAGCACCCGCGGGGGGGCTGAGACCCAGTACTTC

abundance: -
d_gene: TRBD1
j_gene: TRBJ2-1
v_gene: TRBV30
CDR3aa: CALDGDRPNEQFF
CDR3nt: TGTGCCCTGGATGGGGACAGGCCCAATGAGCAGTTCTTC

abundance: -
d_gene: TRBD1
j_gene: TRBJ2-7
v_gene: TRBV6-5
CDR3aa: CASRRDRGIYEQYF
CDR3nt: TGTGCCAGCAGAAGGGACAGGGGTATCTACGAGCAGTACTTC

abundance: -
d_gene: TRBD1
j_gene: TRBJ1-1
v_gene: TRBV5-1
CDR3aa: CASSRTGTEAFF
CDR3nt: TGCGCCAGCAGCCGGACAGGGACTGAAGCTTTCTTT

abundance: once
d_gene: -
j_gene: TRBJ1-5
v_gene: TRBV6-5
CDR3aa: CAPCGGLRRPQHF
CDR3nt: TGTGCCCCCTGCGGAGGGCTTCGGAGGCCCCAGCATTTT

abundance: once
d_gene: TRBD2
j_gene: TRBJ2-5
v_gene: TRBV2
CDR3aa: CASNRPGGGTETQYF
CDR3nt: TGTGCCAGCAATAGACCGGGCGGGGGGACCGAGACCCAGTACTTC

abundance: -
d_gene: -
j_gene: TRBJ2-1
v_gene: TRBV19
CDR3aa: CASSKGSGPPYNEQFF
CDR3nt: TGTGCCAGCTCGAAGGGGTCGGGCCCCCCCTACAATGAGCAGTTCTTC

abundance: -
d_gene: -
j_gene: TRBJ2-4
v_gene: TRBV14
CDR3aa: CASSHASGQNIQYF
CDR3nt: TGTGCCAGCAGCCACGCGAGCGGACAAAACATTCAGTACTTC

abundance: -
d_gene: -
j_gene: TRBJ1-2
v_gene: TRBV18
CDR3aa: CASSANTGPYGYTF
CDR3nt: TGTGCCAGCTCAGCCAATACAGGACCCTATGGCTACACCTTC

abundance: -
d_gene: -
j_gene: TRBJ1-1
v_gene: TRBV19
CDR3aa: CASSIVPGNTEAFF
CDR3nt: TGTGCCAGTAGTATAGTTCCGGGTAACACTGAAGCTTTCTTT

abundance: -
d_gene: -
j_gene: TRBJ2-3
v_gene: TRBV9
CDR3aa: CASSDGEGGTDTQYF
CDR3nt: TGTGCCAGCAGCGACGGGGAAGGAGGCACAGATACGCAGTATTTT

abundance: -
d_gene: -
j_gene: TRBJ1-2
v_gene: TRBV24-1
CDR3aa: CATSEGGGRVNGYTF
CDR3nt: TGTGCCACCAGTGAGGGCGGGGGGCGTGTGAATGGCTACACCTTC

abundance: once
d_gene: -
j_gene: TRBJ1-5
v_gene: TRBV5-1
CDR3aa: CASSPTGQPQHF
CDR3nt: TGCGCCAGCAGCCCCACAGGCCAGCCCCAGCATTTT

abundance: -
d_gene: -
j_gene: TRBJ2-2
v_gene: TRBV6-5
CDR3aa: CASSKGALNTGELFF
CDR3nt: TGTGCCAGCAGCAAAGGGGCTCTGAACACCGGGGAGCTGTTTTTT

abundance: -
d_gene: TRBD2
j_gene: TRBJ2-5
v_gene: TRBV10-2
CDR3aa: CASSELAGGQETQYF
CDR3nt: TGCGCCAGCAGTGAGCTAGCGGGGGGCCAAGAGACCCAGTACTTC

abundance: once
d_gene: TRBD2
j_gene: TRBJ2-1
v_gene: TRBV5-5
CDR3aa: CASSLTGTSDPSEQFF
CDR3nt: TGTGCCAGCAGCCTAACCGGGACTAGTGACCCGAGTGAGCAGTTCTTC

abundance: -
d_gene: -
j_gene: TRBJ2-3
v_gene: TRBV6-4
CDR3aa: CASSEQASTDTQYF
CDR3nt: TGTGCCAGCAGTGAGCAGGCTAGCACAGATACGCAGTATTTT

abundance: -
d_gene: -
j_gene: TRBJ2-3
v_gene: TRBV7-8
CDR3aa: CASSLALSSENTDTQYF
CDR3nt: TGTGCCAGCAGCTTAGCGCTCTCTAGCGAAAACACAGATACGCAGTATTTT

abundance: few
d_gene: -
j_gene: TRBJ1-1
v_gene: TRBV11-2
CDR3aa: CASSLRFVGVMNTEAFF
CDR3nt: TGTGCCAGCAGCTTGAGGTTCGTTGGCGTAATGAACACTGAAGCTTTCTTT

abundance: -
d_gene: -
j_gene: TRBJ1-4
v_gene: TRBV7-6
CDR3aa: CASSETRGEKLFF
CDR3nt: TGTGCCAGCAGCGAGACGAGGGGGGAAAAACTGTTTTTT

abundance: -
d_gene: -
j_gene: TRBJ1-6
v_gene: TRBV11-2
CDR3aa: CASSFGRENSPLHF
CDR3nt: TGTGCCAGCAGCTTTGGCAGGGAAAATTCACCCCTCCACTTT

abundance: once
d_gene: TRBD1
j_gene: TRBJ2-3
v_gene: TRBV12-5
CDR3aa: CASGSGGGQGSTDTQYF
CDR3nt: TGTGCTAGTGGTTCTGGAGGGGGACAGGGGTCCACAGATACGCAGTATTTT

abundance: -
d_gene: -
j_gene: TRBJ1-6
v_gene: TRBV30
CDR3aa: CAWSEDSYNSPLHF
CDR3nt: TGTGCCTGGAGTGAGGACAGTTATAATTCACCCCTCCACTTT

abundance: many
d_gene: TRBD1
j_gene: TRBJ1-1
v_gene: TRBV19
CDR3aa: CASSIKGQGVGAFF
CDR3nt: TGTGCCAGTAGTATCAAGGGACAGGGAGTGGGAGCTTTCTTT

abundance: few
d_gene: -
j_gene: TRBJ2-1
v_gene: TRBV2
CDR3aa: CASSGYNEQFF
CDR3nt: TGTGCCAGCAGCGGCTACAATGAGCAGTTCTTC

abundance: -
d_gene: -
j_gene: TRBJ2-2
v_gene: TRBV24-1
CDR3aa: CATSDRLTGANTGELFF
CDR3nt: TGTGCCACCAGTGATCGCCTGACAGGTGCGAACACCGGGGAGCTGTTTTTT

abundance: -
d_gene: TRBD2
j_gene: TRBJ2-1
v_gene: TRBV18
CDR3aa: CASSRGDPEQFF
CDR3nt: TGTGCCAGCTCCCGGGGGGACCCCGAGCAGTTCTTC

abundance: -
d_gene: -
j_gene: TRBJ1-3
v_gene: TRBV4-1
CDR3aa: CASSQRDSGNTIYF
CDR3nt: TGCGCCAGCAGCCAACGCGACTCTGGAAACACCATATATTTT

abundance: -
d_gene: -
j_gene: TRBJ1-6
v_gene: TRBV27
CDR3aa: CASSGHGGSLHF
CDR3nt: TGTGCCAGCAGTGGCCACGGGGGTTCCCTCCACTTT

abundance: -
d_gene: TRBD1
j_gene: TRBJ1-2
v_gene: TRBV6-5
CDR3aa: CASRQPGQGYGYTF
CDR3nt: TGTGCCAGCCGTCAACCGGGACAGGGGTATGGCTACACCTTC

abundance: -
d_gene: -
j_gene: TRBJ1-2
v_gene: TRBV5-1
CDR3aa: CASSPGGFHYGYTF
CDR3nt: TGCGCCAGCAGCCCGGGTGGGTTTCACTATGGCTACACCTTC

abundance: -
d_gene: -
j_gene: TRBJ2-7
v_gene: TRBV7-9
CDR3aa: CASSLGPGAYEQYF
CDR3nt: TGTGCCAGCAGCTTAGGGCCGGGGGCCTACGAGCAGTACTTC

abundance: -
d_gene: -
j_gene: TRBJ1-1
v_gene: TRBV5-1
CDR3aa: CASSLVVFGTGEAFF
CDR3nt: TGCGCCAGCAGCTTGGTAGTCTTTGGAACAGGAGAAGCTTTCTTT

abundance: -
d_gene: -
j_gene: TRBJ2-3
v_gene: TRBV5-1
CDR3aa: CASSPDLSSTDTQYF
CDR3nt: TGCGCCAGCAGCCCGGACTTGTCTAGCACAGATACGCAGTATTTT

abundance: large
d_gene: -
j_gene: TRBJ1-2
v_gene: TRBV7-9
CDR3aa: CASSLVGASYGYTF
CDR3nt: TGTGCCAGCAGCTTAGTTGGGGCCAGCTATGGCTACACCTTC

abundance: -
d_gene: -
j_gene: TRBJ1-2
v_gene: TRBV18
CDR3aa: CASSPYPGVDGYTF
CDR3nt: TGTGCCAGCTCACCCTACCCAGGGGTCGATGGCTACACCTTC

abundance: -
d_gene: TRBD1
j_gene: TRBJ1-2
v_gene: TRBV6-1
CDR3aa: CASSEAGTGKGYGYTF
CDR3nt: TGTGCCAGCAGTGAAGCCGGGACAGGGAAGGGCTATGGCTACACCTTC

abundance: -
d_gene: TRBD1
j_gene: TRBJ2-3
v_gene: TRBV24-1
CDR3aa: CATSESQGRDTQYF
CDR3nt: TGTGCCACCAGTGAGTCACAGGGGAGAGATACGCAGTATTTT

abundance: -
d_gene: TRBD1
j_gene: TRBJ1-5
v_gene: TRBV5-8
CDR3aa: CASGTVQPQHF
CDR3nt: TGTGCCAGCGGGACAGTTCAGCCCCAGCATTTT

abundance: -
d_gene: TRBD1
j_gene: TRBJ2-7
v_gene: TRBV10-2
CDR3aa: CASRGQGEQYF
CDR3nt: TGCGCCAGCAGGGGACAGGGTGAGCAGTACTTC

abundance: -
d_gene: TRBD1
j_gene: TRBJ2-3
v_gene: TRBV24-1
CDR3aa: CATSPRGGADTQYF
CDR3nt: TGTGCCACCAGCCCTAGAGGGGGCGCAGATACGCAGTATTTT

abundance: -
d_gene: -
j_gene: TRBJ1-2
v_gene: TRBV29-1
CDR3aa: CSVVQGNYGYTF
CDR3nt: TGCAGCGTTGTACAGGGAAACTATGGCTACACCTTC

abundance: -
d_gene: TRBD2
j_gene: TRBJ2-2
v_gene: TRBV5-1
CDR3aa: CASSPRTSANTGELFF
CDR3nt: TGCGCCAGCAGCCCCCGGACTAGCGCGAACACCGGGGAGCTGTTTTTT

abundance: -
d_gene: TRBD2
j_gene: TRBJ2-5
v_gene: TRBV19
CDR3aa: CASTLSWGGQETQYF
CDR3nt: TGTGCCAGTACCCTCTCTTGGGGGGGGCAAGAGACCCAGTACTTC

abundance: once
d_gene: TRBD1
j_gene: TRBJ1-1
v_gene: TRBV30
CDR3aa: CAWSRDRLTEAFF
CDR3nt: TGTGCCTGGAGCCGGGACAGACTCACTGAAGCTTTCTTT

abundance: -
d_gene: TRBD1
j_gene: TRBJ1-2
v_gene: TRBV5-5
CDR3aa: CASSPTGGGYTF
CDR3nt: TGTGCCAGCAGCCCGACAGGGGGCGGCTACACCTTC

abundance: -
d_gene: -
j_gene: TRBJ1-1
v_gene: TRBV7-2
CDR3aa: CASSLVSVNTEAFF
CDR3nt: TGTGCCAGCAGCTTAGTATCGGTGAACACTGAAGCTTTCTTT

abundance: once
d_gene: TRBD1
j_gene: TRBJ1-3
v_gene: TRBV3-1/TRBV3-2
CDR3aa: CASGTEFPRNTIYF
CDR3nt: TGTGCCAGCGGGACAGAATTTCCTCGGAACACCATATATTTT

abundance: -
d_gene: TRBD1
j_gene: TRBJ2-5
v_gene: TRBV5-1
CDR3aa: CASSPAPGQGAETQYF
CDR3nt: TGCGCCAGCAGTCCCGCCCCGGGACAGGGGGCAGAGACCCAGTACTTC

abundance: -
d_gene: -
j_gene: TRBJ1-5
v_gene: TRBV15
CDR3aa: CATSREWAGNSNQPQHF
CDR3nt: TGTGCCACCAGCAGAGAGTGGGCAGGGAATAGCAATCAGCCCCAGCATTTT

abundance: -
d_gene: -
j_gene: TRBJ2-1
v_gene: TRBV15
CDR3aa: CATSRDQDPSYNEQFF
CDR3nt: TGTGCCACCAGCAGAGACCAGGATCCCTCCTACAATGAGCAGTTCTTC

abundance: -
d_gene: -
j_gene: TRBJ1-1
v_gene: TRBV20-1
CDR3aa: CSASSPKGSFF
CDR3nt: TGCAGTGCTAGTTCACCTAAGGGGTCTTTCTTT

abundance: -
d_gene: -
j_gene: TRBJ1-2
v_gene: TRBV29-1
CDR3aa: CSVQGHTYGYTF
CDR3nt: TGCAGCGTTCAAGGACATACGTATGGCTACACCTTC

abundance: once
d_gene: -
j_gene: TRBJ2-3
v_gene: TRBV6-1
CDR3aa: CASSAGQSTVGTDTQYF
CDR3nt: TGTGCCAGCAGTGCAGGACAGAGCACAGTCGGCACAGATACGCAGTATTTT

abundance: -
d_gene: TRBD1
j_gene: TRBJ1-1
v_gene: TRBV24-1
CDR3aa: CATSGQGATEAFF
CDR3nt: TGTGCCACCAGCGGACAGGGCGCCACTGAAGCTTTCTTT

abundance: -
d_gene: -
j_gene: TRBJ1-4
v_gene: TRBV5-1
CDR3aa: CASSIAATNEKLFF
CDR3nt: TGCGCCAGCAGCATTGCGGCAACTAATGAAAAACTGTTTTTT